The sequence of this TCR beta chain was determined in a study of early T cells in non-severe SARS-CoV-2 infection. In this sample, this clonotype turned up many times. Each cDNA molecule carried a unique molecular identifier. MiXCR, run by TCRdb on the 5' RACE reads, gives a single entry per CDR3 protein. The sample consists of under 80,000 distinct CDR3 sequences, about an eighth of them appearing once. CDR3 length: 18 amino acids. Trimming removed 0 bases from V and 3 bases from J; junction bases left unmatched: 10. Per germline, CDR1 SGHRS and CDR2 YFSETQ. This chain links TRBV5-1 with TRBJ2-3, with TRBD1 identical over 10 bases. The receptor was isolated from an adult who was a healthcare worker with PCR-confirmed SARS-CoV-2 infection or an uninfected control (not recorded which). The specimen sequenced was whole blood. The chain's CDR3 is CASSLAGGQGFRTDTQYF. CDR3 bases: TGCGCCAGCAGCTTGGCCGGGGGACAGGGGTTTCGGACAGATACGCAGTATTTT.